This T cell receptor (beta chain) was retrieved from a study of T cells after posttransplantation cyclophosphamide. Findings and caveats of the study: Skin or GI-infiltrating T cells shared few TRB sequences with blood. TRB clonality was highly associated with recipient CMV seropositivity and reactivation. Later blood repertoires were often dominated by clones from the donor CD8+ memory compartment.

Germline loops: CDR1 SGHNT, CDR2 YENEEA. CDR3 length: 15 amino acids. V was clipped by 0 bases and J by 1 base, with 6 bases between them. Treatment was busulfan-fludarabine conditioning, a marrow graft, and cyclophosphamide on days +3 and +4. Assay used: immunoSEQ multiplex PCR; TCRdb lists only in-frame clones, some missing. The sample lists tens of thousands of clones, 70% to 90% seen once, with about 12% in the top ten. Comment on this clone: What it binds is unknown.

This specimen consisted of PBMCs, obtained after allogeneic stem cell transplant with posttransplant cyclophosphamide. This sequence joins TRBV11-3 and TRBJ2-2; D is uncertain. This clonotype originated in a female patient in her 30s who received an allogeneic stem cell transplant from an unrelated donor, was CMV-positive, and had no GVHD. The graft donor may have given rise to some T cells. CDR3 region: CASSLDRGNTGELFF. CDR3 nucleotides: TGTGCCAGCAGCTTAGATAGAGGGAACACCGGGGAGCTGTTTTTT.